This entry is about one T cell receptor beta chain. This clone was seen a handful of times. Its cognate antigen has yet to be identified. Per-base quality was not reported, and no clone a single base away is much larger than it. The sample's time point label, decoded: week 5, during vaccination. Each vaccine dose was 300 ug of a 20-mer mutant IDH1 peptide in Montanide, given subcutaneously with topical imiquimod. Donors had newly diagnosed WHO grade 3 or 4 IDH1-mutant astrocytomas with loss of nuclear ATRX. The samples were drawn from NOA16, a multicentre, single-arm, open-label phase I trial in Germany that tested a mutant IDH1 peptide vaccine in humans for the first time. The DNeasy Blood and Tissue Kit was used to extract genomic DNA from EDTA blood for TCRB sequencing. The entry originates in a study of a mutant IDH1 vaccine in newly diagnosed glioma (dated by TCRdb to about 2021). Context from the whole study: Patients were given eight vaccinations, in weeks 1, 3, 5, 7, 11, 15, 19 and 23, which matched visits V03 through V10. Prior to enrollment, standard therapy consisting of radiotherapy alone, temozolomide alone, or radiochemotherapy with temozolomide had been administered to patients, with the combination being received by most patients. Of the approximately 29 treated patients, approximately 62% were male and approximately 40% were female, and a mean age of approximately 40 years was recorded. In the chemotherapy-containing groups, vaccination started alongside temozolomide cycles, whereas in patients who had radiotherapy alone it started 4-6 weeks after radiotherapy. For exploratory analyses, approximately 25 treated patients had longitudinal TCRB deep sequencing done wherever samples were available. Peripheral blood was drawn at six visits: V03 (baseline), V05, V07, V10, V12 and V13. Overall study results and their limits: Pseudoprogression appeared unrelated to alterations in the top peripheral T cell clonotypes detected by TCRB sequencing. The authors stated that sample limitations prevented analyses of patient blood samples from being reproduced. Across multiple MHC alleles, vaccine-induced immune responses were seen in 90% to 95% of patients. Availability determined which PBMC samples were chosen for TCRB deep sequencing.

Libraries came from the immunoSEQ multiplex PCR assay. Rearranged TCR beta chain sequences were amplified with the hsTCRB Kit following the manufacturer's protocol. TCRB libraries were sequenced on an Illumina MiSeq. The original pipeline was this. Demultiplexing, trimming and gene mapping were performed with the kit vendor's proprietary platform. Imported from immuneACCESS, the table was reduced by TCRdb to in-frame sequences with V and J called. These copies leave out some clones; in studies compared against another copy, an unresolved V gene accounts for under half, and the cause of the remainder is not known. V and J calls and clone size come straight from that table; D and trimming were deduced from the DNA. For this sample there are about 53,000 clones; 82% appear just once. Roughly 3.2% of the sample lies in the top ten. The clonotype originates from a woman between 18 and 30 years old with glioma. Some clones in this sample may be carry-over from other donors' samples. Source: PBMCs, taken from a glioma patient whose treatment included an IDH1 peptide vaccine.

In nucleotide form, the sequence is TGTGCCAGCAGCGTTCAGGGCACTGAAGCTTTCTTT. Translated, it reads CASSVQGTEAFF. Recombination connected TRBV7-9 to TRBJ1-1; the D gene is perhaps TRBD1, from 5 matching bases. The CDR1 and CDR2 encoded by the germline V gene (reference sequence) are SEHNR and FQNEAQ. V is clipped by 5 bases and J by 4 bases, and the sequence between their germline boundaries is 8 bases long. The cysteine opens and the phenylalanine closes a CDR3 of 12 amino acids. Only the CDR3 part of the read is kept: 36 bases, read in frame from the first base.